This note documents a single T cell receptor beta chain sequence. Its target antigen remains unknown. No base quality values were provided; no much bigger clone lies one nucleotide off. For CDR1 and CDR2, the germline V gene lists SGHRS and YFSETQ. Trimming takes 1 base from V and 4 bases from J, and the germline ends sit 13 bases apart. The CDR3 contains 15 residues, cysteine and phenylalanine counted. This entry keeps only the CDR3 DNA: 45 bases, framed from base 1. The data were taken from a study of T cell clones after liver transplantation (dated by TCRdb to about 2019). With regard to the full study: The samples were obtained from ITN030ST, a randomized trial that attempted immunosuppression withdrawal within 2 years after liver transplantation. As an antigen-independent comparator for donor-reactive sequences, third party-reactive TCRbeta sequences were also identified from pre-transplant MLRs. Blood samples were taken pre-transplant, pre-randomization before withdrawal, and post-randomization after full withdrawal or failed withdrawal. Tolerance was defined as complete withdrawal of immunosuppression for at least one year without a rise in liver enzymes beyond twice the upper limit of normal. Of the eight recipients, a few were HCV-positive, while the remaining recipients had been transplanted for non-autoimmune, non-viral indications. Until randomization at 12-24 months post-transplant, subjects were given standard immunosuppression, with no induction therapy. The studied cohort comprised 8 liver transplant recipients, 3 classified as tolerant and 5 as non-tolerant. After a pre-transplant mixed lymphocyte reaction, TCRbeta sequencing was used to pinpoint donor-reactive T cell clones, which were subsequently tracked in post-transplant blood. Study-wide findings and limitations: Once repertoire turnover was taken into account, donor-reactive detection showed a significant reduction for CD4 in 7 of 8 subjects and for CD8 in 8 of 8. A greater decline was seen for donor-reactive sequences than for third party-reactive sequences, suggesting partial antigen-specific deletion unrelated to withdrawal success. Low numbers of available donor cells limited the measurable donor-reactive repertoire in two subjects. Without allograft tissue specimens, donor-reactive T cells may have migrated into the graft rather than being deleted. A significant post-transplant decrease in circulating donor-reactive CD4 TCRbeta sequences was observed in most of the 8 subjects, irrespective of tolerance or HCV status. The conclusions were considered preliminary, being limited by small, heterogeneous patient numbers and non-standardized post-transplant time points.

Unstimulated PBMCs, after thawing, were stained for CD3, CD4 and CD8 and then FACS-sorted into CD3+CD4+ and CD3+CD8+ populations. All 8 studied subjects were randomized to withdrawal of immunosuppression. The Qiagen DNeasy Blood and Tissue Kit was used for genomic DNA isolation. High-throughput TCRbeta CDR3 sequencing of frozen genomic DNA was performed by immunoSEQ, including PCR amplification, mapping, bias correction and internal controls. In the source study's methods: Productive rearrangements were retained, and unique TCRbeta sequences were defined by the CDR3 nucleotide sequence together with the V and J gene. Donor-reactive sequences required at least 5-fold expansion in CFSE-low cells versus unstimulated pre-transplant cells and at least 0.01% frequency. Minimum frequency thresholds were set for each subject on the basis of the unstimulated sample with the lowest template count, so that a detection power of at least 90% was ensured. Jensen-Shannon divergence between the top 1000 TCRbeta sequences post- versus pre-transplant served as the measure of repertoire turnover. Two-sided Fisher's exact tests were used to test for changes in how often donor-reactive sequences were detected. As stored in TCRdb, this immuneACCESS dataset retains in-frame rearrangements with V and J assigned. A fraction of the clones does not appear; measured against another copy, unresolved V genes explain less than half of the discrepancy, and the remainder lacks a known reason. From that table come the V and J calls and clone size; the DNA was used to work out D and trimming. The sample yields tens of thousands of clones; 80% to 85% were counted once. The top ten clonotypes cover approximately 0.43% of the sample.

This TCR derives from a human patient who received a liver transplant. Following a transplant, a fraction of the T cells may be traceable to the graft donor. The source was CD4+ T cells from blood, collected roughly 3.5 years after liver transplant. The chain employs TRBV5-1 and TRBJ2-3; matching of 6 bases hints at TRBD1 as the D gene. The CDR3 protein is CASSLLGRGSDTQYF. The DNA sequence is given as TGCGCCAGCAGCTTGCTCGGCAGGGGCTCAGATACGCAGTATTTT.